This T cell receptor (beta chain) was sequenced in a study of identical twins. This clonotype was detected ten times or more. TCRdb itself ran the 5' RACE reads through MiXCR, one entry per CDR3 protein. The data show approximately 700,000 distinct CDR3 sequences, roughly 18% seen once. CDR1 and CDR2 (germline): MNHEY, SVGAGI. Trimming cost V 4 bases and J 4 bases; bases outside gene matches: 9. The CDR3 extends over 15 amino acids. The sample also formed part of further work on T cells expressing NK-cell markers. That report notes: Seven of eight sequenced donors tested HCMV-seropositive; one tested seronegative.

The specimen sequenced was PBMCs. The chain combines TRBV6-5 with TRBJ1-2, with TRBD1 identical over 7 bases. The receptor was derived from a woman between 18 and 29 years old in good health. CDR3 protein: CASSSPGTVTYGYTF. The CDR3 bases are TGTGCCAGCAGTTCCCCCGGGACAGTCACCTATGGCTACACCTTC.